This TCR beta chain originates from a study of blood T cell repertoires in COVID-19 (dated by TCRdb to about 2020). Background on the whole study: Samples from collaborators originated in the United States, Italy and Spain and spanned both the acute and convalescent phases of COVID-19. The prospective study material was composed of cDNA or gDNA derived from T cells, B-cell-depleted T cells, or PBMCs. The dataset comprised deeply sampled blood TCRbeta repertoires from subjects exposed to, actively infected with, or recovered from COVID-19. The repertoires were made available in a free public database intended to serve as a resource for research on the immune response to SARS-CoV-2. The samples were drawn from two sources: the first 160 participants of the ongoing ImmuneRACE study, and approximately 1,300 subjects contributed by 6 global collaborators. The sample metadata nearly always contained a de-identified subject ID, COVID-19 status, age in years and sex. HLA class I and class II types, where available, came from metadata supplied by the sample provider rather than from assay-based typing. Beyond this particular receptor, the publication reports: How much clinical and demographic metadata was included differed by source and by participant, and the metadata was provided uncurated.

Concerning this clone: What this receptor recognizes is not known. Per-nucleotide qualities are absent, and no much larger clonotype sits a single base away.

Whole blood was collected in K2EDTA tubes by collaborating institutions according to the institutions' own protocols. Collaborator samples were shipped for TCRbeta analysis as frozen whole blood, isolated PBMCs, or DNA extracted from either sample type. From cysteine to phenylalanine, the CDR3 is 14 amino acids long. Only the CDR3 region is kept as DNA, spanning 42 bases read in frame from base 1. V and J lose 0 bases and 5 bases, and a span of 11 bases separates them. CDR1 and CDR2 are drawn from the germline V gene (reference sequence): SGHKS, YYEKEE. The immunoSEQ Assay, a bias-controlled multiplex PCR, was used to amplify TCRbeta CDR3 regions from genomic DNA. Per the original workflow: Within the assay, amplification of reference gene primers was used to estimate how many nucleated cells each sample contained. To quantify the absolute abundance of each unique TCRbeta CDR3 rearrangement, sequence reads were collapsed and filtered. For each sample, productive Simpson clonality was calculated by taking the square root of Simpson's diversity index across productive rearrangements. As stored in TCRdb, this immuneACCESS dataset retains in-frame rearrangements with V and J assigned. A fraction of the clones does not appear; measured against another copy, unresolved V genes explain less than half of the discrepancy, and the remainder lacks a known reason. That table furnishes V, J and clone size, whereas the DNA furnished D and trimming. In this sample the table shows roughly 200,000 clones, 84% of which occur a single time. The top ten clonotypes cover about a fifth of the sample.

This TCR derives from a human donor in a cohort sampled during active COVID-19. Rearrangement joined TRBV5-5 to TRBJ1-1, with no D gene named confidently. Sequenced material: peripheral blood. DNA sequence: TGTGCCAGCAGCTTGGAACACGATCCAACTGAAGCTTTCTTT. It specifies CASSLEHDPTEAFF.